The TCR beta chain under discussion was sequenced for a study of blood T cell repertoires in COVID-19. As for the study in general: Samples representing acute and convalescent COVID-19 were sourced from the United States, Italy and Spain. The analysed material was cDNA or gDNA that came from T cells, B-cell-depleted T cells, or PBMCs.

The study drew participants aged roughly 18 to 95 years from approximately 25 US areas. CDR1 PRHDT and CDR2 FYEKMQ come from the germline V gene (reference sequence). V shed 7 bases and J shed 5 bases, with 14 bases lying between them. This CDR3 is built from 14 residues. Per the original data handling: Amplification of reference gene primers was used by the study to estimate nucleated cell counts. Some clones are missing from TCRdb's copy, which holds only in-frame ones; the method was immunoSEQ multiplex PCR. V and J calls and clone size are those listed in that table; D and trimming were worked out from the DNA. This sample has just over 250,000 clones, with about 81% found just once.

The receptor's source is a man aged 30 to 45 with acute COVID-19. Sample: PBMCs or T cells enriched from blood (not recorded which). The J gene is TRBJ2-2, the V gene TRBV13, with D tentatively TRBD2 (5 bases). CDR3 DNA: TGTGCCAGCACCCTGCCGAGGGAGACCGGGGAGCTGTTTTTT. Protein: CASTLPRETGELFF.